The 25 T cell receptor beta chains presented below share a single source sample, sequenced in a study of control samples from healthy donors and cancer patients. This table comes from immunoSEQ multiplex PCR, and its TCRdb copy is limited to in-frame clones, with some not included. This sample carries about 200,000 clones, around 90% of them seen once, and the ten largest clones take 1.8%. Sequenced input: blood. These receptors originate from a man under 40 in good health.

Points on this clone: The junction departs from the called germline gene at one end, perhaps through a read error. The CDR3 sequence: CASREGGLAFF. CDR3 DNA sequence: TGTGCCAGCAGGGAAGGAGGGTTGGCTTTCTTT. The chain couples TRBV2 to TRBJ1-1; D uncertain. The CDR3 sequence is 11 residues long. The germline CDR1 and CDR2 sequences are SNHLY and FYNNEI.

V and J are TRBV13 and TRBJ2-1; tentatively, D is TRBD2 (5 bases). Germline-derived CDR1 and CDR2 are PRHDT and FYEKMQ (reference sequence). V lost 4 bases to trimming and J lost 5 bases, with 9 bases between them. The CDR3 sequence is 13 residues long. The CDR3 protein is CASSSSGDNEQFF. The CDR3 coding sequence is TGTGCCAGCAGCTCCTCCGGGGACAATGAGCAGTTCTTC.

This chain's CDR3 is CASSLALVSGANVLTF. In nucleotides, the CDR3 is TGCGCCAGCAGCTTGGCCCTCGTTTCTGGGGCCAACGTCCTGACTTTC. The chain employs TRBV5-1 and TRBJ2-6, with no clear D. This CDR3 comprises 16 residues. Trimming left V 0 bases short and J 1 base short, with 8 bases between. Germline-derived CDR1 and CDR2 are SGHRS and YFSETQ.

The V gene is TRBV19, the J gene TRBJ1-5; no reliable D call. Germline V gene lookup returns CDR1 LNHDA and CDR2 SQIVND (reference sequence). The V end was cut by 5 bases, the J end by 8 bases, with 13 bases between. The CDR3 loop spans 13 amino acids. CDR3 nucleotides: TGTGCCAGTAGTTATGATCGACCCGAGCCCCAGCATTTT. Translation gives CASSYDRPEPQHF.

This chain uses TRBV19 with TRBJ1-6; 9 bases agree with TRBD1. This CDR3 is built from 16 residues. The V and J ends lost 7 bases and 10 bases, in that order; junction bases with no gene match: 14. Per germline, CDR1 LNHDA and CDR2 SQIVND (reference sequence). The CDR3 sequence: CASTPGQGKIQSPLHF. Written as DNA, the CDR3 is TGTGCCAGTACCCCAGGACAGGGGAAGATTCAGTCACCCCTCCACTTT.

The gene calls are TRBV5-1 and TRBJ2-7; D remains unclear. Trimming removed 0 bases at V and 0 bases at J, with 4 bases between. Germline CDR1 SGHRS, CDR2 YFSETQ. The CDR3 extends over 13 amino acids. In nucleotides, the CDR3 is TGCGCCAGCAGCTTGGAGGGCTCCTACGAGCAGTACTTC. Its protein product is CASSLEGSYEQYF. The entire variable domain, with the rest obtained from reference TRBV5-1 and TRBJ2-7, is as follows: KAGVTQTPRYLIKTRGQQVTLSCSPISGHRSVSWYQQTPGQGLQFLFEYFSETQRNKGNFPGRFSGRQFSNSRSEMNVSTLELGDSALYLCASSLEGSYEQYFGPGTRLTVT.

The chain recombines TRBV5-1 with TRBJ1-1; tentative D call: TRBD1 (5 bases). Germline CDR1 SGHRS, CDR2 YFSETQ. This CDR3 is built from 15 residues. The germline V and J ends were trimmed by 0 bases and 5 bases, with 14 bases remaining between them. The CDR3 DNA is TGCGCCAGCAGCTTGGCCGGGGGGAAATTGACTGAAGCTTTCTTT. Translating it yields CASSLAGGKLTEAFF.

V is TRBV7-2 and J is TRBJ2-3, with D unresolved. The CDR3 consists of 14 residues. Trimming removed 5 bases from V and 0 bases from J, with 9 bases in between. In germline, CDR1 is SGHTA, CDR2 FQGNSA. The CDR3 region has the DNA TGTGCCAGCAGCCCCTATCAAAGCACAGATACGCAGTATTTT. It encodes CASSPYQSTDTQYF.

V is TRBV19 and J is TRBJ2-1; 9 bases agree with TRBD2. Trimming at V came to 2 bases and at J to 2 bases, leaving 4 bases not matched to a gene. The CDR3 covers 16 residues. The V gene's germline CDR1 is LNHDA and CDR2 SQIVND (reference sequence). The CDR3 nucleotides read TGTGCCAGTAGTATACTAGCGGGGCCCCCCTACAATGAGCAGTTCTTC. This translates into CASSILAGPPYNEQFF.

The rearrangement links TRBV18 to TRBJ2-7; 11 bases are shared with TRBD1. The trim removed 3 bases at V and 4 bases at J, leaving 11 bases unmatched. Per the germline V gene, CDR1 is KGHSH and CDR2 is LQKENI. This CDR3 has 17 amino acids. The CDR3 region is CASSPQTSGTGGYEQYF. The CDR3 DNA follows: TGTGCCAGCTCACCTCAAACTTCCGGGACAGGGGGTTACGAGCAGTACTTC.

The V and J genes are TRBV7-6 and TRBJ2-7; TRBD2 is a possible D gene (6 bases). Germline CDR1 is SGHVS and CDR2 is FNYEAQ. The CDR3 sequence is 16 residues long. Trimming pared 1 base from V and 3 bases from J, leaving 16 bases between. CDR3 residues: CASSLGTSQGGYEQYF. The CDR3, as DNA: TGTGCCAGCAGCTTAGGTACGAGCCAGGGAGGCTACGAGCAGTACTTC.

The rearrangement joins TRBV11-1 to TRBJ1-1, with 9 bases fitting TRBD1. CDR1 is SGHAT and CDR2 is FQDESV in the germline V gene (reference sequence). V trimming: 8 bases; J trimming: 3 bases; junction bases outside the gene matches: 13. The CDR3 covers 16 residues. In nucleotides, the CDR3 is TGTGCCAGCGCCTATCTACAGGGGGCGGGGTACACTGAAGCTTTCTTT. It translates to CASAYLQGAGYTEAFF. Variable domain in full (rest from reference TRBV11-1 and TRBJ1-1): EAEVAQSPRYKITEKSQAVAFWCDPISGHATLYWYRQILGQGPELLVQFQDESVVDDSQLPKDRFSAERLKGVDSTLKIQPAELGDSAMYLCASAYLQGAGYTEAFFGQGTRLTVV.

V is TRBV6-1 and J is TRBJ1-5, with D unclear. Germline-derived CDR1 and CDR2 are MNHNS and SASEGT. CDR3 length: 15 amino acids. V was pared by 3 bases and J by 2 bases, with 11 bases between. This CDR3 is CASSDQQSGNQPQHF. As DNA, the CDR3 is TGTGCCAGCAGTGACCAGCAGTCAGGCAATCAGCCCCAGCATTTT.

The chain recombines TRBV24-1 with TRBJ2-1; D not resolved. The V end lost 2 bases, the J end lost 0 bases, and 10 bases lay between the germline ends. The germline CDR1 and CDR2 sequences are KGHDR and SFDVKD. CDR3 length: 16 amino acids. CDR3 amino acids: CATSDYMSRSYNEQFF. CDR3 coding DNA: TGTGCCACCAGTGATTATATGAGTCGCTCCTACAATGAGCAGTTCTTC.

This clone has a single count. CDR3 sequence: CATGAGRGDNEQFF. CDR3 DNA: TGTGCCACCGGTGCCGGACGGGGTGACAATGAGCAGTTCTTC. This chain links TRBV10-3 with TRBJ2-1; D may be TRBD2 (5 bases). V was trimmed by 10 bases and J by 5 bases, leaving 18 bases between them. The germline V gene has CDR1 ENHRY and CDR2 SYGVKD. This CDR3 spans 14 amino acids.

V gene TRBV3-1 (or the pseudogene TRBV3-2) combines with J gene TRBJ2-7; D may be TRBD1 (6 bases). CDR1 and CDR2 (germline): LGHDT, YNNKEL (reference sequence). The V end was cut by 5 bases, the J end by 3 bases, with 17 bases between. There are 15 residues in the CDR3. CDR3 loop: CASSRSSGANYEQYF. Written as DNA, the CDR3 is TGTGCCAGCAGCAGGTCGTCAGGGGCAAACTACGAGCAGTACTTC.

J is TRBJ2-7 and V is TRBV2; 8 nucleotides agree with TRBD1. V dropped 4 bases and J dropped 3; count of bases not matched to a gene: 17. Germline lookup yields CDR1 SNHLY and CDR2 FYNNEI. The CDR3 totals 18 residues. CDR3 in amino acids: CASSVWGQASRLDYEQYF. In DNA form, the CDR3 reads TGTGCCAGCAGTGTTTGGGGACAGGCAAGCCGATTAGACTACGAGCAGTACTTC.

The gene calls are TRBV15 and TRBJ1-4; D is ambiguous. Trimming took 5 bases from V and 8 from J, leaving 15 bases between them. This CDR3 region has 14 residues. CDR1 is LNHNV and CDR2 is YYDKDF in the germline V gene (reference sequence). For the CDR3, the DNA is TGTGCCACCAGCCGGGCAGGCGGACGGGAAAAACTGTTTTTT. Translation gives CATSRAGGREKLFF.

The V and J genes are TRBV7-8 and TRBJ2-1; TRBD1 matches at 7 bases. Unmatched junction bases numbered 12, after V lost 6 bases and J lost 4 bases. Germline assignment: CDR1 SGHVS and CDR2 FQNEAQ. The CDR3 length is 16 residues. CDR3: CASSVHRGLFYNEQFF. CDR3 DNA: TGTGCCAGCAGTGTACACAGGGGTCTTTTTTACAATGAGCAGTTCTTC.

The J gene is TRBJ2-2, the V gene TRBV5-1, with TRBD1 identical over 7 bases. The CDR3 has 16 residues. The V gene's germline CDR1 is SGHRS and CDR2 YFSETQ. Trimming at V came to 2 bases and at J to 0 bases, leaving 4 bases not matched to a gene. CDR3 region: CASSLQGPANTGELFF. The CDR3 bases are TGCGCCAGCAGCTTACAGGGGCCTGCGAACACCGGGGAGCTGTTTTTT.

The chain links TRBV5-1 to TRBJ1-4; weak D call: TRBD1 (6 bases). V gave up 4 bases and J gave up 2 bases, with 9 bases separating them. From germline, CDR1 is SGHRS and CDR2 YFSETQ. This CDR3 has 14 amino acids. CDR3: CASSDRWTNEKLFF. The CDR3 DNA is TGCGCCAGCAGCGACAGGTGGACTAATGAAAAACTGTTTTTT.

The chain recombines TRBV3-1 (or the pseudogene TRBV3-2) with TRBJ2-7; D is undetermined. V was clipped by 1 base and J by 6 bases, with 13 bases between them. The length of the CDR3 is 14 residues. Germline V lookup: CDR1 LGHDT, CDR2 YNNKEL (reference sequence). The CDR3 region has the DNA TGTGCCAGCAGCCAAGGTATTGTGGCTCTCGAGCAGTACTTC. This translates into CASSQGIVALEQYF.

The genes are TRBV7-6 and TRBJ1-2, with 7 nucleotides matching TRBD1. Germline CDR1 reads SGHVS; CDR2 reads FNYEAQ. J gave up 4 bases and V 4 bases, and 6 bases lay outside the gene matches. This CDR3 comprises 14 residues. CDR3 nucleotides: TGTGCCAGCAGCTCAGGGGGGAGGGGCTATGGCTACACCTTC. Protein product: CASSSGGRGYGYTF.

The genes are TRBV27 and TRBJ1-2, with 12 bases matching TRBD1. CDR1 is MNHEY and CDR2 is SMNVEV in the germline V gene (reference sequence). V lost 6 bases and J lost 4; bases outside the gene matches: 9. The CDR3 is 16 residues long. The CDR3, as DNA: TGTGCCAGCAGCCCGGGACAGGGGGCCTCATTCTATGGCTACACCTTC. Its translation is CASSPGQGASFYGYTF.

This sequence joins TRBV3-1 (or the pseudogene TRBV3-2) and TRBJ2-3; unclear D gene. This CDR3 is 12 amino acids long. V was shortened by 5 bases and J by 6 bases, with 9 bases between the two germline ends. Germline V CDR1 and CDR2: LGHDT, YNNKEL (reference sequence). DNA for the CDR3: TGTGCCAGCAGCTCTGTCGGGGATACGCAGTATTTT. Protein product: CASSSVGDTQYF.